This T cell receptor beta chain is from a study of blood T cell repertoires in COVID-19. Measured with immunoSEQ multiplex PCR; TCRdb has only the in-frame clones, and not every one. Of under 300,000 clones listed, about 87% are singletons. The J segment lost 4 bases and the V segment lost 6 bases, leaving 6 bases of the junction unmatched. CDR1 is ENHRY and CDR2 is SYGVKD in the germline V gene. The CDR3 is made up of 13 amino acids. This TCR was recovered from a woman in her 40s with acute or convalescent COVID-19. The sample was peripheral blood. V and J are TRBV10-3 and TRBJ2-7, with 7 bases fitting TRBD1. The CDR3 bases are TGTGCCATCAGCGGTCAGGGGGTGTACGAGCAGTACGTC. It specifies CAISGQGVYEQYV.